Below are 12 T cell receptor beta chains sequenced from a single sample in a study of T cell repertoires in cytomegalovirus infection (dated by TCRdb to about 2019). The treatment or condition label corresponds to: in vitro stimulation with specific CMV peptide epitopes to enrich CMV-specific T cells. The antigens these receptors bind are not known. This sample was sequenced with an Illumina HiSeq 1500. TCRdb applied fastp at Q25 and MiXCR to the public reads, then kept only in-frame beta chains. Records with the same CDR3 protein are collapsed into one entry carrying the most frequent genes and DNA. This sample gives around 800,000 distinct CDR3 sequences in total; around a third of them show up just once. Together, the top ten hold 9.5% to 15% of the sample. The sample consisted of cultured CD8+ T cells from PBMCs, taken from culture after CMV antigen stimulation. The origin of the receptors is a human donor in good health (CMV status not recorded). Some clones in this sample may be carry-over from other donors' samples.

This clonotype was observed a few times. The rearrangement joins TRBV7-8 to TRBJ2-6; no clear D. CDR1 and CDR2 (germline): SGHVS, FQNEAQ. The V gene lost 8 bases and the J gene lost 0 bases, with 14 bases spanning the gap. This CDR3 is built from 16 residues. The CDR3 nucleotides read TGTGCCAGCCTAGGGCAGTCCAGCTCTGGGGCCAACGTCCTGACTTTC. As protein: CASLGQSSSGANVLTF.

Concerning this clonotype itself: One end of the junction is discordant with germline, which a read error may explain. V is TRBV7-6 and J is TRBJ1-4; D perhaps matches TRBD1 (6 bases). CDR3 length: 15 residues. The germline CDR1 and CDR2 sequences are SGHVS and FNYEAQ. The CDR3 protein is CVSSLGGASDEKLFF. For the CDR3, the DNA is TGTGTCAGCAGCTTAGGGGGGGCCTCGGATGAAAAACTGTTTTTT.

This rearrangement joins TRBV27 to TRBJ2-5; no clear D. V shed 5 bases and J shed 2 bases, with 9 bases lying between them. Germline V gives CDR1 MNHEY, CDR2 SMNVEV (reference sequence). The CDR3 loop spans 13 amino acids. The DNA of the CDR3 is TGTGCCAGCAGTGAGTGGGATCAAGAGACCCAGTACTTC. Its translation is CASSEWDQETQYF.

The chain links TRBV7-4 to TRBJ1-1; D may be TRBD1 (5 bases). From germline, CDR1 is SGHVT and CDR2 SQSDAQ. Trimming shortened V by 6 bases and J by 6 bases, and 11 bases separated the two germline ends. The CDR3 sequence is 12 residues long. The DNA of the CDR3 is TGTGCCAGCAGAGTCCAGGGCCCTGAAGCTTTCTTT. Translation gives CASRVQGPEAFF.

The V and J genes are TRBV7-2 and TRBJ2-2, with 9 bases aligning to TRBD2. Germline V CDR1 and CDR2: SGHTA, FQGNSA. The CDR3 loop spans 17 amino acids. The ends lost 2 bases at V and 0 bases at J; junction bases unmatched: 4. The CDR3 reads CASSLPSGGPNTGELFF. CDR3 in DNA: TGTGCCAGCAGCTTACCAAGCGGGGGGCCGAACACCGGGGAGCTGTTTTTT. The full variable domain, rest sourced from reference TRBV7-2 and TRBJ2-2, is GAGVSQSPSNKVTEKGKDVELRCDPISGHTALYWYRQSLGQGLEFLIYFQGNSAPDKSGLPSDRFSAERTGGSVSTLTIQRTQQEDSAVYLCASSLPSGGPNTGELFFGEGSRLTVL.

The genes are TRBV5-3 and TRBJ2-2; 8 nucleotides align to TRBD1. TRBV5-3 carries the ORF label, with uncertain function. The CDR3 is 13 residues long. Trimming cost V 9 bases and J 10 bases; bases outside gene matches: 11. In nucleotides, the CDR3 is TGTGCCACCCTCCCCGCAGGGGGCGCGGAGCTGTTTTTT. Protein product: CATLPAGGAELFF.

This sequence joins TRBV9 and TRBJ2-5; 8 bases agree with TRBD2. The CDR3 contains 15 residues. Germline V gene sequence: CDR1 SGDLS, CDR2 YYNGEE. Trimming at V came to 7 bases and at J to 2 bases, leaving 10 bases not matched to a gene. DNA of the CDR3: TGTGCCAGCGGCGACCGGGGGGGCTCACAAGAGACCCAGTACTTC. This codes for CASGDRGGSQETQYF.

This clonotype has a count of ten or more. The V gene is TRBV7-6, the J gene TRBJ2-3, with D possibly being TRBD2 (6 bases). V was cut by 4 bases and J by 7 bases, with 24 bases left in between. In germline, CDR1 is SGHVS, CDR2 FNYEAQ. The CDR3 has 17 amino acids. CDR3 in amino acids: CASSSAASGRGRNTQYF. CDR3 DNA: TGTGCCAGCAGCTCTGCGGCCAGCGGGCGAGGCCGAAATACGCAGTATTTT.

This clonotype was observed many times. This chain connects TRBV6-1 to TRBJ1-1; 7 bases match TRBD1. This CDR3 spans 14 amino acids. After removal of 3 bases from V and 3 bases from J, the junction contained 4 bases not matched to a gene. Germline CDR1 MNHNS, CDR2 SASEGT. CDR3 protein: CASSDLTGDTEAFF. CDR3 DNA: TGTGCCAGCAGTGACCTAACAGGGGACACTGAAGCTTTCTTT.

The chain joins TRBV6-2 or TRBV6-3 to TRBJ2-1, with D perhaps matching TRBD1 (6 bases). Trimming stripped 2 bases from V and 4 bases from J, with 21 bases between. The CDR3 extends over 18 amino acids. Germline lookup yields CDR1 MNHEY and CDR2 SVGEGT. The CDR3: CASSYRMDSSGVYNEQFF. In nucleotides, the CDR3 is TGTGCCAGCAGTTACAGAATGGACAGCTCAGGAGTATACAATGAGCAGTTCTTC.

This clonotype was counted many times. The J gene is TRBJ1-5, the V gene TRBV7-8; 8 bases agree with TRBD1. Germline V gives CDR1 SGHVS, CDR2 FQNEAQ. Trimming removed 5 bases from V and 2 bases from J; junction bases left unmatched: 5. The CDR3 runs 15 residues. The CDR3 nucleotides are TGTGCCAGCAGCGGTGACAGGGGCGGCAATCAGCCCCAGCATTTT. Amino acid sequence: CASSGDRGGNQPQHF.

This clonotype has only a few counts. The gene calls are TRBV29-1 and TRBJ1-1, with a weak D call TRBD1 (5 bases). Germline lookup yields CDR1 SQVTM and CDR2 ANQGSEA. V gave up 1 base and J gave up 0 bases, with 15 bases separating them. The CDR3 consists of 16 residues. The CDR3 loop is CSVEGKGRELNTEAFF. CDR3 sequence (DNA): TGCAGCGTTGAAGGTAAGGGGCGGGAATTGAACACTGAAGCTTTCTTT. The variable domain in full, completed from reference TRBV29-1 and TRBJ1-1, reads SAVISQKPSRDICQRGTSLTIQCQVDSQVTMMFWYRQQPGQSLTLIATANQGSEATYESGFVIDKFPISRPNLTFSTLTVSNMSPEDSSIYLCSVEGKGRELNTEAFFGQGTRLTVV.